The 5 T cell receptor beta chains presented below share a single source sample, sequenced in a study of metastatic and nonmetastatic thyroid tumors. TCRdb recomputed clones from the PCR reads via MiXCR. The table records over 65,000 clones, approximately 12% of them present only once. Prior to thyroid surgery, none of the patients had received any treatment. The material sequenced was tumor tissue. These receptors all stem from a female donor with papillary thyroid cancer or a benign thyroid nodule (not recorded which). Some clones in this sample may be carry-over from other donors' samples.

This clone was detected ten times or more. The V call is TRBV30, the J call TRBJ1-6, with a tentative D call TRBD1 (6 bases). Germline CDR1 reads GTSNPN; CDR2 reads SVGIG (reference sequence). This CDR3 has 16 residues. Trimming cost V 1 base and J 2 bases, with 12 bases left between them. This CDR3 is CAWSARRGAYNSPLHF. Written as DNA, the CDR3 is TGTGCCTGGAGTGCACGCAGGGGTGCCTATAATTCACCCCTCCACTTT. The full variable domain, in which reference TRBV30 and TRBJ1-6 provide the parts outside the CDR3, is SQTIHQWPATLVQPVGSPLSLECTVEGTSNPNLYWYRQAAGRGLQLLFYSVGIGQISSEVPQNLSASRPQDRQFILSSKKLLLSDSGFYLCAWSARRGAYNSPLHFGNGTRLTVT.

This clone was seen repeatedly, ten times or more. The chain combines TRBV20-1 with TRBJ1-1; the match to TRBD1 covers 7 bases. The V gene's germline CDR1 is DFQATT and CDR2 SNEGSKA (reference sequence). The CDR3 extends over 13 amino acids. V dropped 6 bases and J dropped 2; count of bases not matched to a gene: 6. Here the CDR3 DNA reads TGCAGTGCGCCCAGGGGGGGAAACACTGAAGCTTTCTTT. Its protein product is CSAPRGGNTEAFF.

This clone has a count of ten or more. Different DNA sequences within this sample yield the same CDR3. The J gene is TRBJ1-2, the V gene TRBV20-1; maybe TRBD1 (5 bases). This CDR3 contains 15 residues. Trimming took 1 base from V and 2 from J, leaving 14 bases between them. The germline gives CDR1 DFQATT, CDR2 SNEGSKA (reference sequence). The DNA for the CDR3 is TGCAGTGCTAGAGGCCGCAGGGACGGAAACTATGGCTACACCTTC. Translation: CSARGRRDGNYGYTF.

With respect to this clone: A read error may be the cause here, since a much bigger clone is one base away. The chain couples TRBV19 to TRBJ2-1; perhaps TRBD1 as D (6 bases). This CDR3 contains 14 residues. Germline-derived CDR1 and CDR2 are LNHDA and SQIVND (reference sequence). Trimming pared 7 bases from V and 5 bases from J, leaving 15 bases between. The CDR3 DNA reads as TGTGCCAGTACTTGTACAGGGTTGAACAATGAGCAGTTCTTC. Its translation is CASTCTGLNNEQFF.

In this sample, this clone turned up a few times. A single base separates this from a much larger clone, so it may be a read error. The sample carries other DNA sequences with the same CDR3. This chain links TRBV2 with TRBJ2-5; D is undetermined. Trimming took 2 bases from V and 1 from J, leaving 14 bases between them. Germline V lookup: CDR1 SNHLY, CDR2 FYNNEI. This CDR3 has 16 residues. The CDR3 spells CASSEIPQTRQETQYF. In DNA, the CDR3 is TGTGCCAGCAGTGAAATCCCACAGACTCGCCAAGAGACCCAGTACTTC.